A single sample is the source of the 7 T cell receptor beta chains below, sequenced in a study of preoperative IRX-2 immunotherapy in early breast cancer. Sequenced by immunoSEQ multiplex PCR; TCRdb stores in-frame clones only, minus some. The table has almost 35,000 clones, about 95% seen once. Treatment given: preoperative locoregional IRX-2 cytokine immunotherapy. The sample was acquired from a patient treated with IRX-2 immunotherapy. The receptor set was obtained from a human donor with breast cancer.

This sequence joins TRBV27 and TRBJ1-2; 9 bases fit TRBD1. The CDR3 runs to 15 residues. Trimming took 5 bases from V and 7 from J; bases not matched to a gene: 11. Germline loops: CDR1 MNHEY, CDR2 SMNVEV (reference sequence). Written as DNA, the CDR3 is TGTGCCAGCAGTCTCAGGGACAGGGTCACCTCTGGCTACACCTTC. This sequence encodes CASSLRDRVTSGYTF.

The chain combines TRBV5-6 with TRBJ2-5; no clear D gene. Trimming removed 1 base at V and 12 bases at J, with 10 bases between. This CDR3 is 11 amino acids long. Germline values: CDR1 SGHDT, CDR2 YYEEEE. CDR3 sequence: CASSLRSAKYF. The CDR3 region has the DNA TGTGCCAGCAGCTTGAGAAGTGCTAAGTACTTC.

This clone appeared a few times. In nucleotides, the CDR3 is TGTGCCAGCAGCTTAGGGTTATTCTCTGGAAACACCATATATTTT. The encoded protein is CASSLGLFSGNTIYF. V usage is TRBV5-6 and J usage is TRBJ1-3; no definite D call. The length of the CDR3 is 15 residues. Trimming stripped 2 bases from V and 0 bases from J, with 9 bases between. Looked up from germline, CDR1 is SGHDT and CDR2 is YYEEEE.

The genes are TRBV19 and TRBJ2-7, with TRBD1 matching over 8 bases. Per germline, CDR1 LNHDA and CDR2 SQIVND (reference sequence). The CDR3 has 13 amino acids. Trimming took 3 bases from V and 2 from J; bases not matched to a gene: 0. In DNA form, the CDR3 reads TGTGCCAGTAGTATGGACAGGGCCTACGAGCAGTACTTC. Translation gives CASSMDRAYEQYF.

The chain's CDR3 is CASRAIGRNEQFF. CDR3 sequence (DNA): TGTGCCAGCAGGGCGATAGGGAGAAATGAGCAGTTCTTC. The chain joins TRBV11-2 to TRBJ2-1; D may be TRBD2 (5 bases). Trimming took off 6 bases at V and 7 bases at J, with 13 bases between the two ends. The germline V gene has CDR1 SGHAT and CDR2 FQNNGV. This CDR3 region has 13 residues.

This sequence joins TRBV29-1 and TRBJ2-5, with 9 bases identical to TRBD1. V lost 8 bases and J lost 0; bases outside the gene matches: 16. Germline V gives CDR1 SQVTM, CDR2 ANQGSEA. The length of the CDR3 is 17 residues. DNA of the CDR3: TGCAGCCCCTCCCCCGGGACAGGGACGTCGTACCAAGAGACCCAGTACTTC. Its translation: CSPSPGTGTSYQETQYF.

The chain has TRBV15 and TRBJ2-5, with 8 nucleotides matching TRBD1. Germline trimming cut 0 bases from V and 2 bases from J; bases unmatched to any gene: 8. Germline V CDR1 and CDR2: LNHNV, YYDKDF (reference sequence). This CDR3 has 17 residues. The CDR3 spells CATSREVWGTGQETQYF. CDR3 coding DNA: TGTGCCACCAGCAGAGAGGTCTGGGGGACAGGTCAAGAGACCCAGTACTTC.